These T cell receptor beta chains were read from a single sample in a study of CD8 T cells in Susac syndrome. A single record per CDR3 protein comes from TCRdb applying MiXCR to the immunoSEQ multiplex PCR reads. The sample carries some 160,000 distinct CDR3 sequences, 92% recorded once. The sample comprised CD4+ T cells from PBMCs. The receptors derive from a human donor in good health. Both conserved end residues are part of each CDR3. Fields, in order: V gene, D gene, J gene, clone size, CDR3 protein, CDR3 DNA. The D gene is left open where the match is weak. Size is stated for part of the rows, as once, few or many counts, or as a class when the clone is expanded.

TRBV2	-	TRBJ2-7	-	CASSVQDGPYEQYF	TGTGCCAGCAGTGTCCAGGACGGCCCCTACGAGCAGTACTTC
TRBV28	TRBD2	TRBJ2-1	-	CASSPAGGPGDNEQFF	TGTGCCAGCAGTCCAGCGGGAGGGCCGGGGGACAATGAGCAGTTCTTC
TRBV7-8	-	TRBJ1-2	-	CASSLEGSRGYTF	TGTGCCAGCAGCTTAGAGGGTAGCCGTGGCTACACCTTC
TRBV19	-	TRBJ1-5	-	CASTHVTGGLNQPQHF	TGTGCCAGTACTCACGTTACGGGGGGCCTCAATCAGCCCCAGCATTTT
TRBV2	TRBD1	TRBJ2-5	-	CASKTGTGEETQYF	TGTGCCAGTAAAACCGGGACAGGGGAGGAGACCCAGTACTTC
TRBV24-1	-	TRBJ1-1	-	CATSGGNEAFF	TGTGCCACCAGTGGGGGCAATGAAGCTTTCTTT
TRBV7-9	TRBD1	TRBJ1-1	-	CASSYRQGPEAFF	TGTGCCAGCAGCTATCGACAGGGGCCCGAAGCTTTCTTT
TRBV5-6	TRBD1	TRBJ2-5	-	CASSSWTGGETQYF	TGTGCCAGCAGCTCTTGGACAGGCGGGGAGACCCAGTACTTC
TRBV5-1	-	TRBJ1-3	-	CASSLEGFRNTIYF	TGCGCCAGCAGCTTGGAAGGCTTCCGAAACACCATATATTTT
TRBV6-2/TRBV6-3	-	TRBJ2-2	once	CASSRPRGLTGELFF	TGTGCCAGCAGCAGACCCAGGGGACTCACCGGGGAGCTGTTTTTT
TRBV10-3	-	TRBJ1-1	-	CANAQGMNTEAFF	TGTGCCAACGCACAGGGCATGAACACTGAAGCTTTCTTT
TRBV6-2/TRBV6-3	-	TRBJ2-1	-	CASSYLAVRGSYNEQFF	TGTGCCAGCAGTTACCTAGCAGTCCGCGGTTCCTACAATGAGCAGTTCTTC
TRBV6-6	-	TRBJ1-2	-	CASKVGDLGYGYTF	TGTGCCAGCAAGGTGGGGGACCTAGGCTATGGCTACACCTTC
TRBV6-2/TRBV6-3	-	TRBJ2-1	-	CASSYPTSGVAGGNEQFF	TGTGCCAGCAGTTACCCAACCTCAGGGGTCGCCGGGGGCAATGAGCAGTTCTTC
TRBV7-9	-	TRBJ2-1	-	CASKAGTPGHEQFF	TGTGCCAGCAAGGCCGGGACTCCCGGGCATGAGCAGTTCTTC
TRBV30	-	TRBJ1-5	-	CAWSRTEGQPQHF	TGTGCCTGGAGTCGTACCGAGGGTCAGCCCCAGCATTTT
TRBV7-9	TRBD1	TRBJ2-5	-	CASSSWTGEETQYF	TGTGCCAGCAGCTCGTGGACAGGGGAAGAGACCCAGTACTTC
TRBV7-9	-	TRBJ2-7	-	CASSRGGGLVNSYEQYF	TGTGCCAGCAGCCGTGGAGGCGGACTGGTGAATTCCTACGAGCAGTACTTC
TRBV30	TRBD1	TRBJ1-1	-	CAWSFQGAGNTEAFF	TGTGCCTGGAGCTTCCAGGGGGCGGGGAACACTGAAGCTTTCTTT
TRBV7-2	TRBD1	TRBJ1-1	-	CASSRQGEGTEAFF	TGTGCCAGCAGCCGACAGGGGGAGGGCACTGAAGCTTTCTTT
TRBV5-1	-	TRBJ1-4	once	CASSLPGGGEKLFF	TGCGCCAGCAGCTTGCCCGGAGGAGGTGAAAAACTGTTTTTT
TRBV4-1	-	TRBJ2-7	-	CASSLRDTAGSSYEQYF	TGCGCCAGCAGCCTTCGGGACACCGCGGGAAGCTCCTACGAGCAGTACTTC
TRBV15	-	TRBJ2-3	-	CATSRDLGTDTQYF	TGTGCCACCAGCAGAGATTTAGGCACAGATACGCAGTATTTT
TRBV5-1	TRBD1	TRBJ2-7	-	CASSLALAGTGNHEQYF	TGCGCCAGCAGCTTGGCCCTCGCCGGGACAGGGAACCACGAGCAGTACTTC
TRBV20-1	-	TRBJ2-2	few	CSASRGAGGELFF	TGCAGTGCCTCCCGGGGGGCGGGCGGGGAGCTGTTTTTT
TRBV19	-	TRBJ1-5	-	CASSYQSGTQPQHF	TGTGCCAGTAGTTACCAGTCCGGGACCCAGCCCCAGCATTTT
TRBV7-2	TRBD2	TRBJ2-7	-	CASSLQSEGSGAHEQYF	TGTGCCAGCAGCCTCCAGTCAGAAGGTAGCGGGGCCCACGAGCAGTACTTC
TRBV24-1	TRBD2	TRBJ2-1	-	CATSDPSGRTYNEQFF	TGTGCCACCAGTGACCCTAGCGGGAGAACCTACAATGAGCAGTTCTTC
TRBV7-8	-	TRBJ1-5	-	CASSLVGKPQHF	TGTGCCAGCAGCTTAGTGGGAAAGCCCCAGCATTTT
TRBV5-1	-	TRBJ1-4	-	CASSPGHLTNEKLFF	TGCGCCAGCAGCCCGGGACACCTCACTAATGAAAAACTGTTTTTT
TRBV7-2	TRBD1	TRBJ2-7	-	CASSRTGPEQYF	TGTGCCAGCAGCAGGACAGGGCCCGAGCAGTACTTC
TRBV3-1	-	TRBJ2-6	-	CASSQWGLNGANVLTF	TGTGCCAGCAGCCAGTGGGGTCTAAATGGGGCCAACGTCCTGACTTTC
TRBV20-1	-	TRBJ1-5	-	CSARDRVRGGDQPQHF	TGCAGTGCTAGAGATCGGGTGAGGGGTGGGGATCAGCCCCAGCATTTT
TRBV7-2	TRBD1	TRBJ1-2	-	CASSLDRDRDGYTF	TGTGCCAGCAGCTTGGACCGGGACAGGGATGGCTACACCTTC
TRBV9	TRBD1	TRBJ2-1	-	CASSTRDRYNEQFF	TGTGCCAGCAGCACCCGGGACAGGTACAATGAGCAGTTCTTC
TRBV6-6	-	TRBJ1-1	-	CASSYTQNTEAFF	TGTGCCAGCAGTTATACCCAGAACACTGAAGCTTTCTTT
TRBV28	-	TRBJ2-2	-	CASRTGGLGNTGELFF	TGTGCCAGCAGGACCGGCGGGCTTGGGAACACCGGGGAGCTGTTTTTT
TRBV5-1	-	TRBJ1-3	-	CASSLSGQRGGNTIYF	TGCGCCAGCAGCTTGTCGGGACAAAGAGGTGGAAACACCATATATTTT
TRBV9	-	TRBJ2-7	-	CASSVGGGRNEQYF	TGTGCCAGCAGCGTAGGGGGGGGCCGAAACGAGCAGTACTTC
TRBV29-1	TRBD2	TRBJ2-3	-	CSVEGGRVADTQYF	TGCAGCGTTGAAGGCGGGAGGGTGGCTGATACGCAGTATTTT
TRBV6-5	-	TRBJ1-2	once	CASSSRDKHTF	TGTGCCAGCAGTTCACGTGACAAGCACACCTTC
TRBV10-2	TRBD2	TRBJ2-2	-	CASRSPSGRGTGELFF	TGCGCCAGCCGTTCACCGAGCGGGAGGGGCACCGGGGAGCTGTTTTTT
TRBV27	TRBD1	TRBJ2-2	-	CASSPFGPGQGAGELFF	TGTGCCAGCAGTCCATTCGGGCCGGGACAGGGTGCCGGGGAGCTGTTTTTT
TRBV24-1	-	TRBJ2-2	-	CATSDLPRTNTGELFF	TGTGCCACCAGTGATTTACCCCGGACGAACACCGGGGAGCTGTTTTTT
TRBV29-1	TRBD1	TRBJ1-1	-	CSVVTGGTEAFF	TGCAGCGTTGTGACAGGGGGCACTGAAGCTTTCTTT
TRBV7-8	-	TRBJ2-1	-	CASSPIGAGDEQFF	TGTGCCAGCAGCCCCATCGGAGCTGGGGATGAGCAGTTCTTC
TRBV18	-	TRBJ2-3	-	CASSPAGPDTDTQYF	TGTGCCAGCTCACCGGCAGGGCCTGACACAGATACGCAGTATTTT
TRBV19	TRBD1	TRBJ2-7	-	CASRVPVNRDRGHEQYF	TGTGCCAGTAGAGTACCCGTAAACCGGGACAGGGGCCACGAGCAGTACTTC
TRBV9	TRBD2	TRBJ2-3	once	CASSVAASGGSDTQYF	TGTGCCAGCAGCGTAGCGGCTAGCGGGGGGTCAGATACGCAGTATTTT
TRBV19	TRBD1	TRBJ1-1	once	CASSRPGTDPWRTEAFF	TGTGCCAGTAGTCGTCCCGGGACAGATCCGTGGAGGACTGAAGCTTTCTTT